Given below is one TCR beta chain in context. Its antigen remains unidentified. No base quality information exists; no much larger clone differs at one position. The data were obtained in a study of shared clonotypes between healthy human individuals (TCRdb year 2020). Turning to the overall study: The cohort comprised a couple of women and a few men aged 18 to 49 years. Libraries were prepared and TCR repertoires were sequenced by different laboratories using diverse techniques, in order to increase sequencing depth and limit assay-specific biases. Blood TCR repertoires of a handful of healthy adults were deeply sequenced to estimate repertoire size and the extent of clonotype sharing between individuals. Each donor's leukapheresis produced roughly between roughly 0.85 and 9 billion PBMCs.

Results and caveats for the whole study, not just this receptor: The small number of donors limited the genetic and exposure-history diversity represented. Sampling was restricted to blood, and TCR repertoires in tissue are likely to differ from TCR repertoires in blood. Pairwise subsampling indicated that sequencing depth was expected to affect the degree of clonotype sharing among donors.

The donors were healthy, HIV-negative adults with no recently reported acute infections or vaccinations. Every donor was a Caucasian adult living in Nashville, Tennessee, USA. In the unsorted samples, some 94 million PBMCs were counted, and genomic DNA was extracted using the QIAamp DNA Blood Mini kit. Blood was obtained by leukapheresis, after which PBMCs were separated by Ficoll-Histopaque density gradient centrifugation and cryopreserved in liquid nitrogen vapor phase. Using the deep immunoSEQ assay, multiplex PCR amplified TCR CDR3 regions from genomic DNA. Genomic DNA extracted from each cell subset was distributed evenly over all wells of several immunoSEQ 96-well plates, and each plate served as one replicate. For unsorted PBMC, 300 ng of genomic DNA, equivalent to approximately 30,000 T cell genomes, went into each replicate PCR. Unsorted PBMC genomic DNA was sequenced across ten immunoSEQ deep assay plates. Purified libraries were measured with a Qubit 3.0 fluorometer, size-checked on a Bioanalyzer 2100, and measured again with the KAPA Library Quantification kit. Each immunoSEQ 96-well plate was sequenced on its own single-read 150-cycle Illumina NextSeq 550 flow cell. The source study handled its data this way. Because only junctional sequences without quality scores were contained in the immunoSEQ output, filtering matching that applied to full-length reads could not be performed. To assign V/J genes and CDR3, sequences were annotated against IMGT germline references using PyIR, a Python wrapper for IgBLAST v1.9. Reads were filtered out if the reads had weak V/J assignments (E-value above 1e-6), no CDR3, stop codons, out-of-frame junctions, or ambiguous translated residues. V3J clonotypes were defined as sequences sharing an identical inferred V gene, J gene, and CDR3 amino acid sequence. To compute the percentage overlap between repertoires, the number of shared unique clonotypes was divided by the size of the smaller repertoire. RTK rarefaction, the Chao1 estimator, and Recon v2.1 estimates of unobserved clonotypes were used to assess repertoire richness. The table was pulled from immuneACCESS by TCRdb, which kept in-frame rearrangements only. Such tables lose some clones; where checked, under half of the loss comes from unresolved V genes, and the rest has no known cause. V, J and clone size were drawn from that table, and D and trimming were deduced from the DNA. The sample has 550,000 to 600,000 clones on record, about 80% of them singletons. The ten largest clones add up to more than 10% of the sample.

Trimming removed 4 bases from V and 4 bases from J, leaving 14 bases between the germline ends. CDR1 is given as MDHEN and CDR2 as SYDVKM, both from the germline V gene. Its CDR3 holds 16 amino acids, cysteine through phenylalanine. The only DNA kept is the CDR3, 48 bases in frame from the first base. The chain is encoded by TRBV28 joined to TRBJ1-6, with TRBD1 as a weak D call on 6 bases. The sequenced sample was PBMCs. The origin of this receptor is a woman aged 40-49 years in good health. Some clones in this sample may be carry-over from other donors' samples. The DNA reads as follows: TGTGCCAGCAGTTACGGGGGCCGGCAGTATAATTCACCCCTCCACTTT. This yields the protein CASSYGGRQYNSPLHF.